This T cell receptor (beta chain) was recorded in a study of blood T cell repertoires in COVID-19. The table came from immunoSEQ multiplex PCR; TCRdb's copy has only in-frame clones and leaves some out. The repertoire holds 150,000 or so clones, with around 74% as singletons. This CDR3 has 14 residues. Germline loops: CDR1 MDHEN, CDR2 SYDVKM. V was pared by 4 bases and J by 3 bases, with 12 bases between. The chain combines TRBV28 with TRBJ1-2; a weak D match, TRBD1 (6 bases). This clonotype originated in a woman aged 55-70 years with COVID-19, enrolled during active disease. The sample was peripheral blood. Here the CDR3 DNA reads TGTGCCAGCAGTTCGGGGGGCGCGGACTATGGCTACACCTTC. Translating gives CASSSGGADYGYTF.